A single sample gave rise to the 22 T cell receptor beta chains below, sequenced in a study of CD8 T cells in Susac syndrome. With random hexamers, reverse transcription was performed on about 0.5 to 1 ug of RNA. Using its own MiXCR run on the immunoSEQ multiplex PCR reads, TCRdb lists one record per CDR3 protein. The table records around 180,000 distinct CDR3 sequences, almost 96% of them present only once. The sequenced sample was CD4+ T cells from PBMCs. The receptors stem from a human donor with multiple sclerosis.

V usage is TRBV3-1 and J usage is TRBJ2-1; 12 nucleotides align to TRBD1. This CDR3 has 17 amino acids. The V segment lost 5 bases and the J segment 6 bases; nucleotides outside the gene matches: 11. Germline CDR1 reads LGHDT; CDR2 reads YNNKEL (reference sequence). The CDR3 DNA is TGTGCCAGCAGCGCCCCGGGGACAGGGGGCCCCAGCAATGAGCAGTTCTTC. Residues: CASSAPGTGGPSNEQFF.

The CDR3 DNA follows: TGTGCCAGCAGCGTAGGCGTCATGGGGGCGACTACTCAAGAGACCCAGTACTTC. This codes for CASSVGVMGATTQETQYF. The gene calls are TRBV9 and TRBJ2-5, with D perhaps matching TRBD1 (6 bases). CDR3 size: 18 residues. V lost 0 bases, J lost 2 bases, and 20 bases lay in between. Germline assignment: CDR1 SGDLS and CDR2 YYNGEE.

This chain's CDR3 is CAWSLNRAYEQYF. DNA of the CDR3: TGTGCCTGGAGCCTTAATAGAGCATACGAGCAGTACTTC. The J gene is TRBJ2-7, the V gene TRBV30; unclear D gene. CDR3 length: 13 residues. In germline, CDR1 is GTSNPN, CDR2 SVGIG (reference sequence). V was shortened by 3 bases and J by 4 bases, with 13 bases between the two germline ends.

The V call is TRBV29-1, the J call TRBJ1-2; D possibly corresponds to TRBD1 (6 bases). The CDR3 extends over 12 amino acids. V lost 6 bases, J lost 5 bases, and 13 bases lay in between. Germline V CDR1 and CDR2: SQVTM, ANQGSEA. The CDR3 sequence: CSVDQGPYGYTF. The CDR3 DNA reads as TGCAGCGTGGACCAGGGGCCGTATGGCTACACCTTC.

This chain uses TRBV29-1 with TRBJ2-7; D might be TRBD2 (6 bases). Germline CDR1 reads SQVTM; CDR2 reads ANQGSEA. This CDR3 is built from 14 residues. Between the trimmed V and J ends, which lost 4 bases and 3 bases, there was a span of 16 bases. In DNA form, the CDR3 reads TGCAGCGTTGGCGGCCGGGGGACGGACTACGAGCAGTACTTC. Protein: CSVGGRGTDYEQYF.

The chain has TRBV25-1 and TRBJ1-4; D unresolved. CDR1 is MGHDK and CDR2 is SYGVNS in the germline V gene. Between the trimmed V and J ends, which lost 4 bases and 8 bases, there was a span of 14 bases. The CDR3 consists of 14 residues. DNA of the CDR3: TGTGCCAGCAGTGTTGCGACCAATCGGGAAAAACTGTTTTTT. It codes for CASSVATNREKLFF. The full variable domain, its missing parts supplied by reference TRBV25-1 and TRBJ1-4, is EADIYQTPRYLVIGTGKKITLECSQTMGHDKMYWYQQDPGMELHLIHYSYGVNSTEKGDLSSESTVSRIRTEHFPLTLESARPSHTSQYLCASSVATNREKLFFGSGTQLSVL.

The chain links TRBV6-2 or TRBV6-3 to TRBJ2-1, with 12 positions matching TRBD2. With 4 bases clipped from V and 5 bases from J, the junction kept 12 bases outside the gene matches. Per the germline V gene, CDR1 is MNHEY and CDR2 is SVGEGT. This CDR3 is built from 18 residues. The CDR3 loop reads CASSFSPPGLAGHNEQFF. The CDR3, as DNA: TGTGCCAGCAGTTTCTCACCTCCGGGACTAGCGGGCCACAATGAGCAGTTCTTC.

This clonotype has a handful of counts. The CDR3 nucleotides are TGTGCCAGCAGTAAGCGGGACATTAACACTGAAGCTTTCTTT. Its protein product is CASSKRDINTEAFF. The chain has TRBV6-1 and TRBJ1-1; the D gene is possibly TRBD1 (6 bases). V gave up 5 bases and J gave up 2 bases, with 12 bases separating them. Germline CDR1 is MNHNS and CDR2 is SASEGT. This CDR3 contains 14 residues.

The CDR3 is CSVEPSIGSPLHF. CDR3 coding DNA: TGCAGCGTTGAACCTAGTATAGGATCACCCCTCCACTTT. The chain is built from TRBV29-1 and TRBJ1-6; D gene unclear. Trimming took off 2 bases at V and 10 bases at J, with 12 bases between the two ends. Germline assignment: CDR1 SQVTM and CDR2 ANQGSEA. The CDR3 runs 13 residues.

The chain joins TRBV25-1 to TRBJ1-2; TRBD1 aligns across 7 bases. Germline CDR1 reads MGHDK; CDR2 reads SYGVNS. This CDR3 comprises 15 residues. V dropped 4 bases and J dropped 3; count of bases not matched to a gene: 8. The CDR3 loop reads CASSAGLGQYYGYTF. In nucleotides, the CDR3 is TGTGCCAGCAGTGCTGGATTGGGACAGTACTATGGCTACACCTTC.

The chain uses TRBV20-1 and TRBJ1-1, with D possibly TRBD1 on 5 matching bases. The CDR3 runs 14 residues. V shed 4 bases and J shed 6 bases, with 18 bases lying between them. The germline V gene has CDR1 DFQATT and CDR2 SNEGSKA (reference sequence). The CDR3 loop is CSATQTVTSSEAFF. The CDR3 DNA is TGCAGTGCTACGCAGACAGTAACTAGCTCTGAAGCTTTCTTT.

The CDR3 DNA follows: TGCAGTGCAAAGAGCCGGGACAACTATGGCTACACCTTC. Amino acids: CSAKSRDNYGYTF. The gene calls are TRBV20-1 and TRBJ1-2, with a possible D match to TRBD1 (5 bases). The germline V gene encodes CDR1 DFQATT and CDR2 SNEGSKA (reference sequence). The length of the CDR3 is 13 residues. Deletions cut 6 bases from V and 2 bases from J, with 13 bases between.

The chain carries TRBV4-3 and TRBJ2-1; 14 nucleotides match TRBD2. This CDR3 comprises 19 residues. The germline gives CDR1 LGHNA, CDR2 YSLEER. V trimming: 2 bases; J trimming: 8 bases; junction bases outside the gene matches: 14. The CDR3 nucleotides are TGCGCCAGCAGCCAAATCCTAGGGCTGACTAGCGGGGGGGCCGATGAGCAGTTCTTC. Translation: CASSQILGLTSGGADEQFF.

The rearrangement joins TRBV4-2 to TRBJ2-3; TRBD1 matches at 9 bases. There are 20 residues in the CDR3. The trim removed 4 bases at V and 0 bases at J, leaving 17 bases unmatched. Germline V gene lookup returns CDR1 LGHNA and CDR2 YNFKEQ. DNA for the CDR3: TGTGCCAGCAGCCTACGAGGGCCTGGGACAGGGACCTATAGCACAGATACGCAGTATTTT. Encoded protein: CASSLRGPGTGTYSTDTQYF.

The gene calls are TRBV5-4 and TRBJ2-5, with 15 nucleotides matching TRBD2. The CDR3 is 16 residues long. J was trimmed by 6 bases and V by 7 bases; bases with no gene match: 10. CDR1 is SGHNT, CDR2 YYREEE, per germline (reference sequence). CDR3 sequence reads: CASSRTSGGAVKTQYF. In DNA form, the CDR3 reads TGTGCCAGCTCACGGACTAGCGGGGGGGCCGTCAAGACCCAGTACTTC.

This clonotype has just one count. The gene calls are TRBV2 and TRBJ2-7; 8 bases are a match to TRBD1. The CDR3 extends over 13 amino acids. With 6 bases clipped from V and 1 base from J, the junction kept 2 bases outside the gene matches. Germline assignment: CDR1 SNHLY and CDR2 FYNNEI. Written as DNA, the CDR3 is TGTGCCAGCAGAAGACAGGGGTCCTACGAGCAGTACTTC. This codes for CASRRQGSYEQYF.

The CDR3 DNA is TGCAGTGCTAGTGGGAACCACTATGGCTACACCTTC. Encoded protein: CSASGNHYGYTF. The V and J genes are TRBV20-1 and TRBJ1-2; D is unresolved. The length of the CDR3 is 12 residues. The germline V gene encodes CDR1 DFQATT and CDR2 SNEGSKA (reference sequence). V lost 3 bases and J 3 bases, leaving 8 bases between the germline ends.

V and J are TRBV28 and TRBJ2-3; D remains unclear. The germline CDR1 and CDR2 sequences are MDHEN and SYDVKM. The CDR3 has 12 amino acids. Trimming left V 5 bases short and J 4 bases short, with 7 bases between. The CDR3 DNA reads TGTGCCAGCAGTCCCCTCCCAGATACGCAGTATTTT. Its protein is CASSPLPDTQYF.

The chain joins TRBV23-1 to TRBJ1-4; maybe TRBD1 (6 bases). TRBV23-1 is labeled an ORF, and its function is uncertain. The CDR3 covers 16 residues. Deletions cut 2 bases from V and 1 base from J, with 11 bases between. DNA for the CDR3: TGCGCCAGCAGTCAACCCCCCAGGGGAACTAATGAAAAACTGTTTTTT. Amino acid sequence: CASSQPPRGTNEKLFF.

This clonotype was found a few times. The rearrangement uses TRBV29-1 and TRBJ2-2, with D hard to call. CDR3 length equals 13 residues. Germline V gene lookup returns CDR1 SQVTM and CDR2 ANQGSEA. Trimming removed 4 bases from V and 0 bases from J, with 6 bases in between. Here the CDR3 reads CSVGTSNTGELFF. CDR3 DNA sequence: TGCAGCGTTGGTACATCGAACACCGGGGAGCTGTTTTTT.

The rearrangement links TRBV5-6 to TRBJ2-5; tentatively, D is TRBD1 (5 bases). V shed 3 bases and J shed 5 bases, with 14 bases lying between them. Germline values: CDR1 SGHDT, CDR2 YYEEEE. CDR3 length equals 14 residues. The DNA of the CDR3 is TGTGCCAGCAGCTCCTACAGGTCCGGGGAGACCCAGTACTTC. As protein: CASSSYRSGETQYF.

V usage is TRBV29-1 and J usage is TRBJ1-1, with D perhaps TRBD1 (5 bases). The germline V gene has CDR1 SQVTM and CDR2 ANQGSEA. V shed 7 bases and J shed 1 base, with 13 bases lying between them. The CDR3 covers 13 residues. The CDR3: CSGRDARNTEAFF. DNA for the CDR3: TGCAGCGGGCGGGACGCCCGGAACACTGAAGCTTTCTTT.